Listed below are T cell receptor beta chains from one sample, sequenced in a study of CD8+CD57+ T cells in acquired aplastic anemia. TCRdb ran MiXCR on the reads and lists one entry per CDR3 protein. The sample includes about 150,000 distinct CDR3 sequences, 40% to 60% of them seen just once. Input material: sorted CD4+, CD8+, or CD8+CD57+ T cells (not recorded which) from PBMCs. These receptor sequences come from a human donor with aplastic anemia. CDR3s include the opening cysteine and the closing phenylalanine or tryptophan. A D gene is named only where the DNA matches it firmly. Clone size is given for some rows only: seen once, a few or many times, or a class if the clone is expanded.

j_gene | len | abundance | v_gene | d_gene | CDR3nt | CDR3aa
TRBJ2-3 | 16 | few | TRBV27 | TRBD1 | TGTGCCAGCAGTTTCTTGCAGACAGGGGGGGCAGATACGCAGTATTTT | CASSFLQTGGADTQYF
TRBJ2-3 | 15 | - | TRBV20-1 | TRBD2 | TGCAGTGCTAAGATACTAGCGGGCCAAGGAGTAACGCAGTATTTT | CSAKILAGQGVTQYF
TRBJ2-7 | 14 | - | TRBV7-2 | TRBD2 | TGTGCCAGCAGCTCGCTAGCGGGAGTAGGGGAGCAGTACTTC | CASSSLAGVGEQYF
TRBJ2-4 | 19 | - | TRBV7-1 | - | TGTGCCAGCAGCTCGGGGGACTCCGTCGGCGATCTAGCCAAAAACATTCAGTACTTC | CASSSGDSVGDLAKNIQYF
TRBJ1-1 | 11 | - | TRBV19 | - | TGTGCCAGTCTGACATTTACTGAAGCTTTCTTT | CASLTFTEAFF
TRBJ2-6 | 14 | - | TRBV27 | - | TGTGCCAGCAGGTTACTGGGGCAGGTCTACGTCCTGGCTTTC | CASRLLGQVYVLAF
TRBJ1-2 | 16 | - | TRBV19 | TRBD1 | TGTGCCAGTAGTATAGATCTCGGGACAGGCCTTGGGGGCTACACCTTC | CASSIDLGTGLGGYTF
TRBJ2-7 | 14 | many | TRBV20-1 | - | TGCAGTGCTAGATACGGATCGACACCCTACGAGCAGTACTTC | CSARYGSTPYEQYF
TRBJ2-1 | 15 | - | TRBV29-1 | - | TGCAGCGTTGAAGGGGGGCGGGAGCGGTACAATGAGCAGTTCTTC | CSVEGGRERYNEQFF
TRBJ2-7 | 14 | many | TRBV11-3 | TRBD1 | TGTGCCAGCAGCTTAGGAGACAGGGCAAACGAGCAGTACTTC | CASSLGDRANEQYF
TRBJ2-5 | 12 | - | TRBV10-3 | - | TGTGCCATCAGTACATTTCTAGAGACCCAGTACTTC | CAISTFLETQYF
TRBJ2-3 | 14 | - | TRBV27 | - | TGTGCCAGCAGCCGACGCGGGTTCACAGATACGCAGTATTTT | CASSRRGFTDTQYF
TRBJ2-1 | 14 | - | TRBV10-3 | - | TGTGCCATCAGTGAGTCGGCGGCTAGCTATGAGCAGTTCTTC | CAISESAASYEQFF
TRBJ2-7 | 15 | - | TRBV29-1 | TRBD1 | TGCAGCGTTGAAGTTGGGGACAGGGGGAATTACGAGCAGTACTTC | CSVEVGDRGNYEQYF
TRBJ2-1 | 11 | - | TRBV6-1 | TRBD1 | TGTGCCAGCAGTGAATACGACAGGGACTTCTTC | CASSEYDRDFF
TRBJ2-7 | 16 | - | TRBV24-1 | TRBD2 | TGTGCCACCAGTGACCCCGGGACTAGCCTAACCTACGAGCAGTACTTC | CATSDPGTSLTYEQYF
TRBJ1-2 | 13 | many | TRBV20-1 | - | TGCAGTGCTAGAGCCCCCCGCAGTACGGGCTACACCTTC | CSARAPRSTGYTF
TRBJ2-1 | 12 | - | TRBV7-9 | - | TGTGCCAGCTTTGAGAAGTCCGATGAGCAGTTCTTC | CASFEKSDEQFF
TRBJ2-5 | 13 | - | TRBV2 | - | TGTGCCAGCGCTCGCCGGGACACCAAGACCCAGTACTTC | CASARRDTKTQYF
TRBJ2-7 | 14 | - | TRBV28 | TRBD2 | TGTGCCAGCAGTAATAGCGGGAGAAGCTACGAGCAGTACTTC | CASSNSGRSYEQYF
TRBJ1-5 | 15 | - | TRBV19 | - | TGTGCCAGTAGTAATCGGACTGGGAGCAATCAGCCCCAGCATTTT | CASSNRTGSNQPQHF
TRBJ2-3 | 14 | - | TRBV24-1 | - | TGTGCCACCAGTGAAGCCGACAGACCAGATACGCAGTATTTT | CATSEADRPDTQYF
TRBJ2-1 | 13 | - | TRBV25-1 | TRBD1 | TGTGCCAGCAGTCCGACAGGGGGCGCTGAGCAGTTCTTC | CASSPTGGAEQFF
TRBJ1-1 | 15 | many | TRBV19 | - | TGTGCCAGTAGTATACAGGCGGGGATGAACACTGAAGCTTTCTTT | CASSIQAGMNTEAFF